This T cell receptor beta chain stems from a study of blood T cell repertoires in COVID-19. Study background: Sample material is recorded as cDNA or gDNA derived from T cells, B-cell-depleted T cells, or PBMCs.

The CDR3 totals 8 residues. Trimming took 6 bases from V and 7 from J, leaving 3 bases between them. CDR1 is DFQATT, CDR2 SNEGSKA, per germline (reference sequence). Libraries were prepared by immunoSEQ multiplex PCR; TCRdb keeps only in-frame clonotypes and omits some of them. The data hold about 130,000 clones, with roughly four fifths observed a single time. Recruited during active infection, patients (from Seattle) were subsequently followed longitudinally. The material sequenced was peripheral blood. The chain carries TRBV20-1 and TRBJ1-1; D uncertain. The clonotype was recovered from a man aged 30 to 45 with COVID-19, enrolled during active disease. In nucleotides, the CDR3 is TGCAGTGCCAGTGAAGCTTTCTTT. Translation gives CSASEAFF.